The clone carrying this T cell receptor beta chain was recorded only once. The entry originates in a study of neoadjuvant anti-PD-1 for oral cavity cancer. Time point described: after neoadjuvant nivolumab, at surgical resection. Sequencing used immunoSEQ multiplex PCR; TCRdb keeps in-frame clones, though not all of them. This repertoire shows 37,000 or so clones, about 36% found once; its top ten account for approximately 15%. This clonotype was sampled from a person aged 35-79 years with oral cavity squamous cell carcinoma. Sequenced here: tumor tissue, sampled after nivolumab (anti-PD-1) treatment.

CDR3 sequence reads: CASSPTPNTEAFF. The CDR3 nucleotides read TGCGCCAGCAGCCCCACACCGAACACTGAAGCTTTCTTT. The genes are TRBV5-1 and TRBJ1-1; no reliable D call. The CDR3 sequence is 13 residues long. Trimming removed 4 bases from V and 1 base from J, with 8 bases in between. From germline, CDR1 is SGHRS and CDR2 YFSETQ.